The rows below give T cell receptor beta chains drawn from one sample of a study of CD8 T cell repertoires and HIV-1 epitope variants. Sequencing was performed with immunoSEQ multiplex PCR; in TCRdb, only in-frame clones are kept and a portion is missing. This repertoire shows some 100,000 clones, roughly 80% found once; its top ten account for 20% to 30%. Material: uncultured baseline CD8+ T cells from peripheral blood mononuclear cells (PBMCs). The receptors were gathered from a male donor with HIV. The CDR3 runs from the conserved cysteine through the conserved F or W. The D gene is left open where the match is weak. Size values are once, few and many counts, or a class for expanded clones, and some rows have none.

J gene: TRBJ2-1
V gene: TRBV2
D gene: TRBD2
clone size: -
CDR3 length: 18
CDR3 protein: CASSEVLAGLSLDNEQFF
CDR3 DNA: TGTGCCAGCAGTGAGGTACTAGCGGGATTGTCGCTGGACAATGAGCAGTTCTTC

J gene: TRBJ2-1
V gene: TRBV18
D gene: -
clone size: once
CDR3 length: 12
CDR3 protein: CASSPEHGEQFF
CDR3 DNA: TGTGCCAGCTCACCCGAGCATGGTGAGCAGTTCTTC

J gene: TRBJ2-3
V gene: TRBV28
D gene: TRBD2
clone size: -
CDR3 length: 18
CDR3 protein: CASSPDQAAGASTDTQYF
CDR3 DNA: TGTGCCAGCAGTCCCGATCAGGCGGCGGGAGCTAGCACAGATACGCAGTATTTT

J gene: TRBJ2-3
V gene: TRBV27
D gene: -
clone size: -
CDR3 length: 14
CDR3 protein: CASSLIGTTDTQYF
CDR3 DNA: TGTGCCAGCAGTTTAATCGGGACTACAGATACGCAGTATTTT

J gene: TRBJ1-1
V gene: TRBV19
D gene: TRBD1
clone size: -
CDR3 length: 13
CDR3 protein: CASSIDRGTEAFF
CDR3 DNA: TGTGCCAGTAGTATAGACAGGGGGACTGAAGCTTTCTTT

J gene: TRBJ2-7
V gene: TRBV19
D gene: -
clone size: once
CDR3 length: 18
CDR3 protein: CASSAITSGPLKSGEQYF
CDR3 DNA: TGTGCCAGTAGCGCGATTACTTCCGGGCCACTAAAGTCGGGCGAGCAGTACTTC

J gene: TRBJ2-3
V gene: TRBV7-8
D gene: -
clone size: -
CDR3 length: 14
CDR3 protein: CASSFTAPTDTQYF
CDR3 DNA: TGTGCCAGCAGCTTTACCGCGCCTACAGATACGCAGTATTTT

J gene: TRBJ2-1
V gene: TRBV6-5
D gene: TRBD2
clone size: -
CDR3 length: 14
CDR3 protein: CASRTGLAYNEQFF
CDR3 DNA: TGTGCCAGCAGAACGGGACTAGCCTACAATGAGCAGTTCTTC

J gene: TRBJ2-4
V gene: TRBV19
D gene: -
clone size: few
CDR3 length: 16
CDR3 protein: CASGGGAVTAGNIQYF
CDR3 DNA: TGTGCCAGTGGGGGTGGGGCGGTGACAGCCGGAAACATTCAGTACTTC

J gene: TRBJ2-7
V gene: TRBV29-1
D gene: -
clone size: -
CDR3 length: 13
CDR3 protein: CSADDEDSYEQYF
CDR3 DNA: TGCAGCGCAGACGACGAAGATTCCTACGAGCAGTACTTC

J gene: TRBJ2-3
V gene: TRBV7-9
D gene: TRBD1
clone size: -
CDR3 length: 15
CDR3 protein: CASSRQGHSTDTQYF
CDR3 DNA: TGTGCCAGCAGCCGACAGGGACACAGCACAGATACGCAGTATTTT

J gene: TRBJ2-7
V gene: TRBV6-5
D gene: -
clone size: -
CDR3 length: 14
CDR3 protein: CASSLSRLGYEQYF
CDR3 DNA: TGTGCCAGCAGTTTATCAAGACTCGGCTACGAGCAGTACTTC

J gene: TRBJ2-1
V gene: TRBV15
D gene: TRBD2
clone size: -
CDR3 length: 16
CDR3 protein: CATSRAPSGKYNEQFF
CDR3 DNA: TGTGCCACCAGCAGAGCGCCTAGCGGGAAGTACAATGAGCAGTTCTTC

J gene: TRBJ2-5
V gene: TRBV30
D gene: -
clone size: -
CDR3 length: 11
CDR3 protein: CAWGYQETQYF
CDR3 DNA: TGTGCCTGGGGTTACCAAGAGACCCAGTACTTC

J gene: TRBJ1-1
V gene: TRBV29-1
D gene: TRBD1
clone size: few
CDR3 length: 14
CDR3 protein: CSVVDRGRDTEAFF
CDR3 DNA: TGCAGCGTGGTGGACAGGGGTCGGGACACTGAAGCTTTCTTT

J gene: TRBJ2-1
V gene: TRBV4-1
D gene: -
clone size: -
CDR3 length: 18
CDR3 protein: CASSQAPWRARSYNEQFF
CDR3 DNA: TGCGCCAGCAGCCAAGCCCCTTGGAGAGCTAGGTCCTACAATGAGCAGTTCTTC

J gene: TRBJ1-5
V gene: TRBV27
D gene: TRBD1
clone size: -
CDR3 length: 16
CDR3 protein: CASSFLGQGVPQPQHF
CDR3 DNA: TGTGCCAGCAGTTTCTTGGGACAGGGGGTACCTCAGCCCCAGCATTTT

J gene: TRBJ1-1
V gene: TRBV5-4
D gene: -
clone size: -
CDR3 length: 15
CDR3 protein: CASSRLMWGSTEAFF
CDR3 DNA: TGTGCCAGCAGCCGACTTATGTGGGGATCCACTGAAGCTTTCTTT

J gene: TRBJ2-5
V gene: TRBV7-9
D gene: -
clone size: -
CDR3 length: 15
CDR3 protein: CASSLLNGNQETQYF
CDR3 DNA: TGTGCCAGCAGCTTACTTAACGGAAACCAAGAGACCCAGTACTTC

J gene: TRBJ2-6
V gene: TRBV28
D gene: TRBD1
clone size: -
CDR3 length: 15
CDR3 protein: CATGTGSSGANVLTF
CDR3 DNA: TGTGCCACCGGGACAGGGTCCTCTGGGGCCAACGTCCTGACTTTC

J gene: TRBJ2-6
V gene: TRBV6-4
D gene: -
clone size: once
CDR3 length: 15
CDR3 protein: CASSDGLSGANVLTF
CDR3 DNA: TGTGCCAGCAGTGATGGTTTATCTGGGGCCAACGTCCTGACTTTC

J gene: TRBJ1-4
V gene: TRBV7-9
D gene: TRBD1
clone size: -
CDR3 length: 13
CDR3 protein: CASSPGQGATLFF
CDR3 DNA: TGTGCCAGCAGCCCGGGACAGGGGGCGACGCTGTTTTTT

J gene: TRBJ1-1
V gene: TRBV5-1
D gene: -
clone size: -
CDR3 length: 15
CDR3 protein: CATRMDTLLNTEAFF
CDR3 DNA: TGCGCCACCCGAATGGACACTCTATTGAACACTGAAGCTTTCTTT

J gene: TRBJ2-5
V gene: TRBV5-6
D gene: -
clone size: -
CDR3 length: 14
CDR3 protein: CASRRLLPRETQYF
CDR3 DNA: TGTGCCAGCAGAAGACTGCTTCCTAGGGAGACCCAGTACTTC

J gene: TRBJ1-3
V gene: TRBV6-5
D gene: -
clone size: -
CDR3 length: 16
CDR3 protein: CASSYYEGSSGNTIYF
CDR3 DNA: TGTGCCAGCAGTTACTATGAGGGCAGCTCTGGAAACACCATATATTTT

J gene: TRBJ2-1
V gene: TRBV13
D gene: -
clone size: -
CDR3 length: 16
CDR3 protein: CASSPPDKAPSHEQFF
CDR3 DNA: TGTGCCAGCAGCCCACCGGACAAGGCTCCAAGCCATGAGCAGTTCTTC

J gene: TRBJ2-2
V gene: TRBV29-1
D gene: -
clone size: -
CDR3 length: 12
CDR3 protein: CSVERQTGELFF
CDR3 DNA: TGCAGCGTTGAACGACAGACCGGGGAGCTGTTTTTT

J gene: TRBJ2-1
V gene: TRBV28
D gene: TRBD2
clone size: -
CDR3 length: 15
CDR3 protein: CASRIAGVVYNEQFF
CDR3 DNA: TGTGCCAGCCGAATAGCGGGAGTGGTCTACAATGAGCAGTTCTTC

J gene: TRBJ1-4
V gene: TRBV2
D gene: -
clone size: -
CDR3 length: 10
CDR3 protein: CASSVEKLFF
CDR3 DNA: TGTGCCAGCAGTGTTGAAAAACTGTTTTTT

J gene: TRBJ2-7
V gene: TRBV27
D gene: TRBD1
clone size: -
CDR3 length: 15
CDR3 protein: CASSLSGTGVYEQYF
CDR3 DNA: TGTGCCAGCAGTTTATCCGGGACAGGGGTATACGAGCAGTACTTC

J gene: TRBJ2-7
V gene: TRBV5-4
D gene: TRBD1
clone size: -
CDR3 length: 14
CDR3 protein: CASSIRDSSYEQYF
CDR3 DNA: TGTGCCAGCAGCATCCGGGACAGCTCCTACGAGCAGTACTTC

J gene: TRBJ1-1
V gene: TRBV5-8
D gene: -
clone size: -
CDR3 length: 17
CDR3 protein: CASSSDRPWEVNTEAFF
CDR3 DNA: TGTGCCAGCAGCTCCGACAGGCCCTGGGAGGTGAACACTGAAGCTTTCTTT

J gene: TRBJ2-7
V gene: TRBV28
D gene: TRBD2
clone size: -
CDR3 length: 20
CDR3 protein: CASSLSGPSGRARIIYEQYF
CDR3 DNA: TGTGCCAGCAGTTTATCGGGCCCTAGCGGGAGGGCGAGGATTATCTACGAGCAGTACTTC

J gene: TRBJ2-7
V gene: TRBV27
D gene: -
clone size: -
CDR3 length: 12
CDR3 protein: CASSQRVDEQYF
CDR3 DNA: TGTGCCAGCAGTCAGCGGGTCGACGAGCAGTACTTC

J gene: TRBJ2-7
V gene: TRBV15
D gene: -
clone size: -
CDR3 length: 14
CDR3 protein: CATSGGANSYEQYF
CDR3 DNA: TGTGCCACCAGCGGGGGCGCCAACTCCTACGAGCAGTACTTC

J gene: TRBJ1-2
V gene: TRBV19
D gene: TRBD1
clone size: -
CDR3 length: 14
CDR3 protein: CASRWTGGTNGYTF
CDR3 DNA: TGTGCCAGTAGATGGACAGGGGGAACGAATGGCTACACCTTC

J gene: TRBJ1-5
V gene: TRBV14
D gene: TRBD1
clone size: -
CDR3 length: 15
CDR3 protein: CASSSTQGVNQPQHF
CDR3 DNA: TGTGCCAGCAGCTCTACACAGGGGGTAAATCAGCCCCAGCATTTT

J gene: TRBJ2-1
V gene: TRBV5-1
D gene: -
clone size: -
CDR3 length: 14
CDR3 protein: CASSFGGGLDEQFF
CDR3 DNA: TGCGCCAGCAGCTTTGGTGGGGGGTTGGATGAGCAGTTCTTC

J gene: TRBJ1-3
V gene: TRBV6-4
D gene: TRBD1
clone size: -
CDR3 length: 16
CDR3 protein: CASSSGQKGPGNTIYF
CDR3 DNA: TGTGCCAGCAGTTCGGGACAGAAAGGCCCTGGAAACACCATATATTTT

J gene: TRBJ1-1
V gene: TRBV25-1
D gene: -
clone size: -
CDR3 length: 13
CDR3 protein: CASSRTVNTEAFF
CDR3 DNA: TGTGCCAGCAGTCGGACAGTGAACACTGAAGCTTTCTTT

J gene: TRBJ1-1
V gene: TRBV15
D gene: -
clone size: -
CDR3 length: 15
CDR3 protein: CATKQAAGRSTEAFF
CDR3 DNA: TGTGCCACCAAGCAGGCGGCAGGGCGGTCCACTGAAGCTTTCTTT

J gene: TRBJ2-1
V gene: TRBV5-6
D gene: -
clone size: -
CDR3 length: 17
CDR3 protein: CASSLERTTISYNEQFF
CDR3 DNA: TGTGCCAGCAGCTTGGAACGGACTACGATCTCCTACAATGAGCAGTTCTTC

J gene: TRBJ2-7
V gene: TRBV19
D gene: TRBD2
clone size: -
CDR3 length: 14
CDR3 protein: CASSPSGRGYEQYF
CDR3 DNA: TGTGCCAGTAGTCCTAGCGGGAGAGGGTACGAGCAGTACTTC

J gene: TRBJ2-3
V gene: TRBV7-6
D gene: TRBD2
clone size: -
CDR3 length: 15
CDR3 protein: CASSPSGGSTDTQYF
CDR3 DNA: TGTGCCAGCAGCCCTAGCGGGGGAAGCACAGATACGCAGTATTTT

J gene: TRBJ2-3
V gene: TRBV4-2
D gene: -
clone size: -
CDR3 length: 17
CDR3 protein: CASSDYGTGDSTDTQYF
CDR3 DNA: TGTGCCAGCAGCGATTACGGGACGGGTGATAGCACAGATACGCAGTATTTT

J gene: TRBJ2-5
V gene: TRBV7-9
D gene: TRBD1
clone size: once
CDR3 length: 13
CDR3 protein: CASSMTGGETQYF
CDR3 DNA: TGTGCCAGCAGTATGACAGGGGGAGAGACCCAGTACTTC

J gene: TRBJ1-3
V gene: TRBV28
D gene: TRBD1
clone size: once
CDR3 length: 15
CDR3 protein: CASSWDRNSGNTIYF
CDR3 DNA: TGTGCCAGCAGTTGGGACAGGAACTCTGGAAACACCATATATTTT